The entry below gives a single T cell receptor beta chain sequence along with its context. These data come from a study of cytomegalovirus exposure and HLA in healthy donors. PCR employed 60 Vbeta and 13 Jbeta primers. The assay was immunoSEQ multiplex PCR, and TCRdb's table has in-frame clones only and misses some. The sample includes more than 40,000 clones. CDR3 length equals 15 residues. Trimming cost V 4 bases and J 2 bases; bases outside gene matches: 4. Germline V gives CDR1 MDHEN, CDR2 SYDVKM. The chain uses TRBV28 and TRBJ1-3, with 8 bases identical to TRBD1. The sequencing sample was made of PBMCs. This TCR derives from a woman aged 40 to 50 in good health and CMV-seronegative. The CDR3 protein is CASSSTGGAGNTIYF. The CDR3, as DNA: TGTGCCAGCAGTTCTACAGGGGGAGCTGGAAACACCATATATTTT.